This T cell receptor (beta chain) was sequenced in a study of blood T cell repertoires in COVID-19. Germline V gene sequence: CDR1 MNHEY, CDR2 SMNVEV (reference sequence). The CDR3 sequence is 14 residues long. V shed 1 base and J 3 bases; nucleotides not matched to a gene: 1. Original processing methods: Reference gene primer amplification in the assay estimated nucleated cell counts. Measured with immunoSEQ multiplex PCR; TCRdb has only the in-frame clones, and not every one. That table supplies the V and J calls and clone size; D and trimming were determined from the DNA. The table has about 49,000 clones, 82% seen once; the top ten hold 2.5% to 3%.

The chain links TRBV27 to TRBJ2-3, with 7 bases lining up with TRBD2. The material sequenced was peripheral blood. The source of this sequence is a woman aged 60-70 years with acute or convalescent COVID-19. The CDR3 reads CASSLLLATDTQYF. The CDR3 DNA sequence: TGTGCCAGCAGTTTATTACTAGCGACAGATACGCAGTATTTT.